Included here is one T cell receptor beta chain sequence, with context. Its antigen target is currently unknown. Base qualities are missing; no much larger clone stands one base away. The cohort consisted of 600 or so healthy bone marrow donors. At the time of sampling, every cohort member was nominally healthy, though immune exposures that went unrecorded were likely present. The donor was CMV seropositive and was included in the group of 289 seropositive cohort members. Each donor provided a peripheral blood sample, and peripheral blood mononuclear cells were used for TCR beta sequencing. The Qiagen DNeasy Blood Extraction Kit was used to extract genomic DNA from the blood cell samples. This sample was included in a study of cytomegalovirus exposure and HLA in healthy donors (TCRdb year 2017). For the wider study: In an earlier analysis of several hundred of the donors, 276 Gb of sequence data and 100 million or so unique TCR beta sequences from roughly 180 million T cells were reported. An early release covering about 600 HLA-typed donors comprised around 300 gigabases of sequencing data and around 80 million unique TCR sequences. Among the approximately 420 genotyped donors, about 85% belonged to the genetic ancestry cluster associated with self-reported Caucasian donors. The aim of the study was to test whether cataloging public T cell receptors could identify signatures of past pathogen exposure. The study profiled the T cell repertoires of hundreds of subjects by immunosequencing and related them to cytomegalovirus serostatus. In addition to the first cohort of 650 to 750 subjects, a separate validation cohort of 120 different subjects was used. High-throughput TCR immunosequencing, statistical association of individual TCRs with disease status, and machine learning were combined to predict cytomegalovirus infection status. In a later analysis, previously published TCR beta repertoires from 500 to 750 donors were re-analyzed and high-resolution HLA genotyping was added so that TCR occurrence patterns could be studied. Rather than drawing on any new phenotypic data, the later analysis identified candidate immune exposures from TCR beta sequences and the way those sequences occurred across donors. An earlier analysis of fewer than 700 of the donors applied high-throughput TCR beta sequencing to assess whether each TCR beta V gene segment acted as functional or pseudogenic. Alongside the repertoire data, information on donor age, sex, ethnicity and CMV serostatus was compiled. In a later genetic analysis, genome-wide SNP genotypes for about 60% of the 666 donors were used, and that subset was treated as a discovery cohort. All discovery cohort repertoires had been generated using a single sequencing platform. Both class I and class II loci were covered by HLA typing, at four-digit resolution. The number of donors typed differed by locus, with roughly 629-640 for A, B, C, DRB1 and DQB1, 522 for DQA1, over 600 for DPA1, and approximately 470 for DPB1. Four to six DR-DQ haplotypes were handled as single units for association and clustering, since linkage in the cohort was strong. Among 398 genotyped donors of the cohort, an average of around 240,000 unique TCR beta nucleotide sequences were sequenced per donor, around a sixth of them non-productive.

Measured from the cysteine to the phenylalanine, the CDR3 is 15 residues long. The only DNA kept is the CDR3, 45 bases in frame from the first base. V lost 4 bases and J lost 5 bases, and the count of bases not matched to a germline gene is 10. The germline V gene specifies SGHNT as CDR1 and YENEEA as CDR2. General findings and caveats noted by the study authors: In a later analysis, around 17,000 TCR beta sequences were associated with specific HLA alleles at a false discovery rate of 0.05. In a later genetic analysis, fewer N-insertions in productive TCRs were reported among donors in an Asian-associated ancestry cluster than the roughly 700-donor mean. Presence/absence analyses assumed roughly uniform sequencing depth across donors, an assumption that may not hold. It was suggested by the authors that the approach could potentially be generalized to other disease states and immunological phenotypes. Only TCR beta chains were sequenced in this cohort, and the absence of alpha or paired-chain data limited detectable features. Because the 87-base-pair reads could not distinguish some IMGT-functional V segments, including TRBV6-2 and TRBV6-3, those segments were excluded. In a later analysis, most CMV-associated TCR beta chains were found to appear HLA-restricted, with HLA associations seemingly driven largely by CMV exposure. A further reported finding was that TCR beta sequences accurately predicted the HLA-A and HLA-B alleles for most subjects in the first cohort. Most TCR sequences were observed very rarely across donors, whereas some public TCRs were present in many individuals. A later analysis found that TCR association rates varied across HLA loci, with DRB1 alleles showing the most associated TCRs and HLA-C alleles the fewest. Because some donors lacked HLA typing at each locus, the association tests relied only on the typed subset. Because counts were too low, some 17 rarely observed V segments, including chromosome 9 orphons, were excluded from the earlier analysis of roughly 580 of the donors. In an earlier analysis of more than 500 of the donors, most TCR beta V segments appeared in productive rearrangements about 87% or about 30% of the time, broadly matching IMGT annotations. A later genetic analysis associated a missense DCLRE1C variant with V-gene and J-gene trimming of TCR beta chains, and an independent cohort replicated the association. A total of 150 to 200 TCR beta chains were listed by the study as associated with cytomegalovirus. A cluster of highly shared sequence variants was judged likely to be a technical artifact of the sequencing pipeline. Compared with equally common non-associated chains, HLA-associated TCR beta chains in a later analysis were more clonally expanded and had lower generation probabilities. CMV serostatus was the only immune exposure information available for the cohort. In a later analysis, several top co-occurrence clusters were reported to appear linked to parvovirus B19, influenza, CMV and Epstein-Barr virus. In vitro tests confirmed that a few of the cytomegalovirus-associated TCR beta chains recognize cytomegalovirus antigens. When HLA alleles, especially DR and DQ, strongly co-occurred, TCR associations were difficult to assign to individual alleles. In both the original and validation cohorts, the classifier was reported to diagnose cytomegalovirus status with high specificity and sensitivity. Linkage disequilibrium might explain the correlated functional status among segregating V segments, but an unknown experimental factor could not be excluded.

The method behind the library was the immunoSEQ multiplex PCR assay. For the multiplex PCR, a mixture combining 60 forward primers for TCR Vbeta segments and 13 reverse primers for TCR Jbeta segments was used. A multiplex PCR assay on genomic DNA amplified the CDR3 region of rearranged TCR beta genes. The Illumina HiSeq System was used to sequence the amplified TCR beta libraries as 87-base-pair reads. Processing in the source paper ran as follows. Across the 600 to 700 repertoires, a later analysis counted 60 million to 90 million unique TCR beta chains, 8.5 million to 12 million of which were shared by at least two donors. Raw reads were error-corrected and collapsed into unique sequences by a nearest-neighbor algorithm in which closely related sequences were merged to remove PCR and sequencing errors. V, D and J gene segments were assigned by aligning CDR3 sequences to IMGT reference sequences. For a sequence to be retained, a match of at least six nucleotides was required to both a V gene segment and a J gene segment. A rearrangement was called productive if the CDR3 had no stop codons and remained in frame with V and J, and every other rearrangement was called non-productive. Following IMGT convention, CDR3 was defined as the stretch from the second conserved V-encoded cysteine to the conserved J-encoded phenylalanine. Sequences without an unambiguous match to a single V gene segment were excluded from the earlier analysis of 450 to 650 of the donors. In an earlier analysis of around 600 of the donors, V segments were called functional above 56.7% productive rearrangements and were called segregating when the between-donor standard deviation exceeded 5%. A statistical classification framework was built to diagnose cytomegalovirus status from the catalog of TCR beta chain sequences. In a later analysis, V and J genes were assigned by comparing TCR nucleotide sequences against IMGT/GENE-DB human TR gene sequences. A later analysis assigned CDR3 sequences and most-parsimonious VDJ recombination scenarios with the TCRdist pipeline. A later analysis defined each TCR beta chain by its CDR3 amino acid sequence plus V-gene family, and excluded reads lacking a unique V-gene family. In a later analysis, several hundred highly shared, low-generation-probability nucleotide sequences were removed to address suspected cross-contamination and a sequencing artifact. In a later analysis, a clonal expansion index for each public chain was calculated from normalized within-repertoire ranks of inferred template counts. A later analysis computed generation probabilities with a VDJ recombination model fitted to out-of-frame rearrangements, and checked the results against IGoR. Hypergeometric tests were used in a later analysis to score TCR-TCR, TCR-HLA and TCR-CMV co-occurrence, with a repertoire-size bias correction applied to the TCR pairs. A later analysis estimated false discovery rates by permuting HLA or CMV assignments 20 times. In a later analysis, co-occurring TCRs were grouped using DBSCAN, and TCRdist sequence similarity was added for clustering within HLA-allele-positive subsets. Repertoires with fewer than 30,000 or more than 120,000 public chains were left out of co-occurrence clustering, as were roughly five repertoires with anomalous nucleotide sharing. Imported from immuneACCESS, the table was reduced by TCRdb to in-frame sequences with V and J called. These copies leave out some clones; in studies compared against another copy, an unresolved V gene accounts for under half, and the cause of the remainder is not known. D and trimming were read from the DNA, whereas the V and J calls and clone size are those reported in that table. The sample table contains about 120,000 clones; only one count was recorded for roughly a tenth of them. The top ten clonotypes cover 4.6% of the sample.

The source of this sequence is a woman under 30 in good health and CMV-seropositive. Sequencing used PBMCs. The chain was built from TRBV11-3 and TRBJ1-1, and TRBD1 aligns with 7 junction nucleotides. The DNA is as follows: TGTGCCAGCAGCTCCTCCTATGGACAGGTTACTGAAGCTTTCTTT. Translated, it gives CASSSSYGQVTEAFF.